This TCR beta chain is drawn from a study of shared clonotypes between healthy human individuals. The CDR3 is 12 residues long. The ends were cut back, 5 bases at V and 7 bases at J, with 12 bases in the middle. A single count supports this clone. Repertoires were generated with immunoSEQ multiplex PCR, while TCRdb's copy carries only in-frame clones and drops some. In the table there are over a million clones, about 96% of which are singletons. This chain uses TRBV5-3 with TRBJ1-2; a weak D match, TRBD1 (6 bases). TRBV5-3 is designated an ORF whose function remains uncertain. This TCR was sampled from a man aged 25 to 40 in good health. Source material: naive CD4+ T cells sorted from blood. Noted subset: CD45RA+ positively selected. The CDR3 nucleotides read TGTGCCAGAAGTTGGGGGCCCGGTGGCTACACCTTC. It encodes CARSWGPGGYTF.